Listed below are T cell receptor beta chains from one sample, sequenced in a study of shared clonotypes between healthy human individuals. Clones were sequenced by immunoSEQ multiplex PCR, and TCRdb holds only the in-frame ones, with some missing. The sample shows 450,000 to 650,000 clones, roughly 79% of them seen only once. Sample: PBMCs. These receptor sequences come from a middle-aged woman in good health. Some clones in this sample may be carry-over from other donors' samples. Each CDR3 is given with its conserved first and last residue. Fields, in order: V gene, D gene, clone size, J gene, CDR3 protein, CDR3 DNA. D genes are given only for firm matches. Clone size appears in some rows only: once, few, many, or a class for an expanded clone.

>TRBV7-3|TRBD1|.|TRBJ2-1
CASSLPAGGTSSYNEQFF
TGTGCCAGCAGCCTACCCGCAGGGGGAACTAGCTCCTACAATGAGCAGTTCTTC
>TRBV7-9|.|.|TRBJ2-2
CASSQGGNTGELFF
TGTGCCAGCAGCCAGGGGGGGAACACCGGGGAGCTGTTTTTT
>TRBV30|TRBD2|.|TRBJ2-5
CAWRTSGSETQYF
TGTGCCTGGAGGACTAGCGGGAGTGAGACCCAGTACTTC
>TRBV27|.|.|TRBJ2-5
CASSPTGLQETQYF
TGTGCCAGCAGTCCGACAGGCCTTCAAGAGACCCAGTACTTC
>TRBV28|TRBD2|.|TRBJ2-1
CASSLSAGGKYNEQFF
TGTGCCAGCAGTTTATCTGCGGGAGGAAAATACAATGAGCAGTTCTTC
>TRBV7-9|TRBD1|.|TRBJ1-1
CASSLLAGGAEAFF
TGTGCCAGCAGCTTATTGGCAGGGGGGGCTGAAGCTTTCTTT
>TRBV2|TRBD1|.|TRBJ1-1
CASRTQGRDTEAFF
TGTGCCAGCAGGACACAGGGGCGGGACACTGAAGCTTTCTTT
>TRBV2|.|.|TRBJ2-7
CASSEQGDFDEQYF
TGTGCCAGCAGTGAACAAGGGGATTTCGACGAGCAGTACTTC
>TRBV9|TRBD2|.|TRBJ2-1
CASSVELAGAHEQFF
TGTGCCAGCAGCGTAGAATTAGCGGGAGCCCATGAGCAGTTCTTC
>TRBV6-6|.|few|TRBJ2-7
CASRKGDEQYF
TGTGCCAGCAGGAAGGGCGACGAGCAGTACTTC